These 9 T cell receptor beta chains came from one sample sequenced in a study of T cell responses to AZD1222 COVID-19 vaccine. Using immunoSEQ multiplex PCR, the repertoire was profiled, and TCRdb retains in-frame clones only, with some absent. The sample includes around 120,000 clones, more than 70% of them seen just once. Sequenced material: peripheral blood, taken 28 days after the second AZD1222 dose. The receptor set was obtained from an adult who received the AZD1222 COVID-19 vaccine.

This chain connects TRBV24-1 to TRBJ2-2; no clear D gene. The V gene's germline CDR1 is KGHDR and CDR2 SFDVKD. The CDR3 loop spans 18 amino acids. Trimming took off 3 bases at V and 8 bases at J, with 24 bases between the two ends. The CDR3 nucleotides are TGTGCCACCAGTGATCCCGAGGAAGGCTCCGTTTTAGAAGGGGAGCTGTTTTTT. It specifies CATSDPEEGSVLEGELFF.

CDR3 region: CATSTITQPQHF. Here the CDR3 DNA reads TGTGCCACCAGCACGATTACCCAGCCCCAGCATTTT. The chain uses TRBV15 and TRBJ1-5; D is undetermined. V shed 4 bases and J shed 7 bases, with 8 bases lying between them. Germline values: CDR1 LNHNV, CDR2 YYDKDF (reference sequence). This CDR3 has 12 residues.

The chain couples TRBV5-1 to TRBJ1-2, with TRBD1 as a possible D gene (6 bases). Trimming shortened V by 4 bases and J by 5 bases, and 9 bases separated the two germline ends. The CDR3 consists of 12 residues. From germline, CDR1 is SGHRS and CDR2 YFSETQ. The CDR3 DNA is TGCGCCAGCAGCAGAAGGGGGTATGGCTACACCTTC. Amino acids: CASSRRGYGYTF.

The CDR3 region has the DNA TGTGCCAGCTGGAAGGACAGGGGGCTTCATGGTGAATTCGTTGAAGCTTTCTTT. It specifies CASWKDRGLHGEFVEAFF. V gene TRBV7-9 combines with J gene TRBJ1-1; 11 bases are a match to TRBD1. Germline values: CDR1 SEHNR, CDR2 FQNEAQ (reference sequence). V was pared by 8 bases and J by 7 bases, with 21 bases of the junction left unmatched. This CDR3 has 18 amino acids.

The chain links TRBV25-1 to TRBJ1-1, with D possibly being TRBD1 (5 bases). Trimming shortened V by 2 bases and J by 1 base, and 14 bases separated the two germline ends. Looked up from germline, CDR1 is MGHDK and CDR2 is SYGVNS. The CDR3 spans 16 residues. Written as DNA, the CDR3 is TGTGCCAGCAGTGAAGCTCCCGGACACCCGAACACTGAAGCTTTCTTT. Translating gives CASSEAPGHPNTEAFF.

The chain uses TRBV2 and TRBJ1-3; D unresolved. Trimming took 6 bases from V and 1 from J, leaving 7 bases between them. CDR1 and CDR2 (germline): SNHLY, FYNNEI. This CDR3 has 13 amino acids. CDR3 amino acids: CASREISGNTIYF. CDR3 sequence (DNA): TGTGCCAGCAGGGAAATTTCTGGAAACACCATATATTTT.

The gene calls are TRBV30 and TRBJ1-6; TRBD1 matches at 7 bases. The CDR3 consists of 17 residues. The germline gives CDR1 GTSNPN, CDR2 SVGIG (reference sequence). V was pared by 0 bases and J by 7 bases, with 12 bases of the junction left unmatched. In nucleotides, the CDR3 is TGTGCCTGGAGTGTACCCCGGACAGGTTGGGGGAATTCACCCCTCCACTTT. Protein product: CAWSVPRTGWGNSPLHF.

J is TRBJ2-3 and V is TRBV7-7; D is uncertain. CDR1 and CDR2 from the germline V gene are SSHAT and FNYEAQ (reference sequence). V was cut by 8 bases and J by 1 base, with 10 bases left in between. The CDR3 runs to 13 residues. Here the CDR3 DNA reads TGTGCCAGCGGTTTGGCGGGCACAGATACGCAGTATTTT. Protein sequence: CASGLAGTDTQYF.

This clone was seen a handful of times. V usage is TRBV6-4 and J usage is TRBJ1-1; D call uncertain. The CDR3 consists of 14 residues. V was pared by 3 bases and J by 4 bases, with 12 bases between. Germline V lookup: CDR1 MRHNA, CDR2 SNTAGT. CDR3 sequence reads: CASSEDEEGTEAFF. The CDR3 bases are TGTGCCAGCAGTGAAGACGAGGAGGGCACTGAAGCTTTCTTT.